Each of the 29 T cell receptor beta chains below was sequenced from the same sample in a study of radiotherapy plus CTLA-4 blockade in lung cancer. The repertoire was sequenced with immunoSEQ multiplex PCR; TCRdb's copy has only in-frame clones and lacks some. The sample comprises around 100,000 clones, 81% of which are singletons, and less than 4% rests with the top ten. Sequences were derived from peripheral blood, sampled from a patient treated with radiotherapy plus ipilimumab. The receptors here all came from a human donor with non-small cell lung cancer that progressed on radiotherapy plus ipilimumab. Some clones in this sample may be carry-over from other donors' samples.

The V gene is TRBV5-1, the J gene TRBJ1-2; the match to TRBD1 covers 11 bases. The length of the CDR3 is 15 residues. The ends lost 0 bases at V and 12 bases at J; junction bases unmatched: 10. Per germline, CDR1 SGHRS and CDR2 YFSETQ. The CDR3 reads CASSLAGADRGPDTF. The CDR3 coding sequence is TGCGCCAGCAGCTTGGCCGGTGCGGACAGGGGGCCAGACACCTTC. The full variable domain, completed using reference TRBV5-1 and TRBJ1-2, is KAGVTQTPRYLIKTRGQQVTLSCSPISGHRSVSWYQQTPGQGLQFLFEYFSETQRNKGNFPGRFSGRQFSNSRSEMNVSTLELGDSALYLCASSLAGADRGPDTFGSGTRLTVV.

The CDR3: CASSDYGNTEAFF. The DNA of the CDR3 is TGTGCCAGCAGTGATTACGGGAACACTGAAGCTTTCTTT. This rearrangement joins TRBV25-1 to TRBJ1-1; no reliable D call. The CDR3 is 13 residues long. Germline-derived CDR1 and CDR2 are MGHDK and SYGVNS. V lost 3 bases to trimming and J lost 1 base, with 6 bases between them.

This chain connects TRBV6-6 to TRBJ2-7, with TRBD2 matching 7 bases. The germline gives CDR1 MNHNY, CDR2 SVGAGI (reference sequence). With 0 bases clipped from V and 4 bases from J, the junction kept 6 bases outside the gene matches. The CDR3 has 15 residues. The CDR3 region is CASSYSGGIGYEQYF. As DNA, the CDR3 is TGTGCCAGCAGTTACTCGGGAGGGATCGGATACGAGCAGTACTTC.

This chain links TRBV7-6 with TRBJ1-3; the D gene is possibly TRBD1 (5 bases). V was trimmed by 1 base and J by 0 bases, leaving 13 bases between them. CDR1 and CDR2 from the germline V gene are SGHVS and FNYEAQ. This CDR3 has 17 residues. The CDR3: CASSLGPVGVSGNTIYF. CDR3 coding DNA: TGTGCCAGCAGCTTAGGTCCAGTAGGGGTCTCTGGAAACACCATATATTTT.

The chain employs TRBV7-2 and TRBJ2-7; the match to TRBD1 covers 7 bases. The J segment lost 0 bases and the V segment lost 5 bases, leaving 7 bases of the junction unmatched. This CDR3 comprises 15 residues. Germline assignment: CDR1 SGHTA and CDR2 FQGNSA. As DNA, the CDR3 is TGTGCCAGCAGCCGCCTGACAGGGTCCTCCTACGAGCAGTACTTC. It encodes CASSRLTGSSYEQYF.

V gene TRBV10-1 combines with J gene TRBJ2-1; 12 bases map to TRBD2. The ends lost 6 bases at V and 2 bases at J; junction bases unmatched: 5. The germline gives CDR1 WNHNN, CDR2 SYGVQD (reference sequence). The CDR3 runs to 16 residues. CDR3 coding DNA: TGCGCCAGCAGGGGGGGACTAGCGGGCCCCTACAATGAGCAGTTCTTC. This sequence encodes CASRGGLAGPYNEQFF.

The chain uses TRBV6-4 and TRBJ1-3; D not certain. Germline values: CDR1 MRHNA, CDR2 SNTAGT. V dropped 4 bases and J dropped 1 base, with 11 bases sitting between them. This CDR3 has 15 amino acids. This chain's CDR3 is CASSVRVSSGNTIYF. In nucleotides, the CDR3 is TGTGCCAGCAGTGTAAGGGTAAGTTCTGGAAACACCATATATTTT.

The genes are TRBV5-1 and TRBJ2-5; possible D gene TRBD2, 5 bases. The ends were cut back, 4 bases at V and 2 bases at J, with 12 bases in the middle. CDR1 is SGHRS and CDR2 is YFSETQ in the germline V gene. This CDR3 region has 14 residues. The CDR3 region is CASSNGLTQETQYF. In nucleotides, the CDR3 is TGCGCCAGCAGCAACGGACTGACACAAGAGACCCAGTACTTC.

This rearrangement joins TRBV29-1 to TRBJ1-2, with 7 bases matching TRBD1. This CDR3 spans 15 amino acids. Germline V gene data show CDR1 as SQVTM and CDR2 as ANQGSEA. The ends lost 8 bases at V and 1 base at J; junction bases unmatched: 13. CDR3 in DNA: TGCAGCATAGGCCCCGGAACAGGGGATAACTATGGCTACACCTTC. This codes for CSIGPGTGDNYGYTF.

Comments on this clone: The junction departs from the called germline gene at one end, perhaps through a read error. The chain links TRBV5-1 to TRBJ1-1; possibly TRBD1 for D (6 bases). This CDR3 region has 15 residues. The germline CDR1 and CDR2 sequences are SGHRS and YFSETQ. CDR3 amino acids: CASTLGAGMNTEAFF. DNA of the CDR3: TGCGCCAGCACCTTGGGGGCCGGGATGAACACTGAAGCTTTCTTT.

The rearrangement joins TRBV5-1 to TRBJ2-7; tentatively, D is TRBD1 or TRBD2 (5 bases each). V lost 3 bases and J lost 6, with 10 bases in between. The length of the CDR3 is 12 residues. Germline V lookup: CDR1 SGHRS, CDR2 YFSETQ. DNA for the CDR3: TGCGCCAGCAGCTCCCAGGGAGCCGAGCAGTACTTC. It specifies CASSSQGAEQYF.

This CDR3 is CASSNQRAYGYTF. The CDR3 bases are TGTGCCAGCAGTAACCAGCGGGCCTATGGCTACACCTTC. The chain recombines TRBV6-1 with TRBJ1-2; D unclear. The CDR3 has 13 amino acids. Looked up from germline, CDR1 is MNHNS and CDR2 is SASEGT. Trimming removed 5 bases from V and 4 bases from J, with 11 bases in between.

CDR3 sequence: CASSFPNRDEQYF. The DNA of the CDR3 is TGTGCCAGCAGTTTCCCAAACAGGGACGAGCAGTACTTC. This sequence joins TRBV28 and TRBJ2-7; D may be TRBD1 (6 bases). This CDR3 spans 13 amino acids. In germline, CDR1 is MDHEN, CDR2 SYDVKM. The ends were cut back, 3 bases at V and 5 bases at J, with 11 bases in the middle.

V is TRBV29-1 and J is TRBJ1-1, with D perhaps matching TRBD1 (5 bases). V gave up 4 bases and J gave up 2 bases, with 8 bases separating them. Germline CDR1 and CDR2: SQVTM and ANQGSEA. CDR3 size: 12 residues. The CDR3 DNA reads TGCAGCGTTGTAGGGGACAACACTGAAGCTTTCTTT. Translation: CSVVGDNTEAFF.

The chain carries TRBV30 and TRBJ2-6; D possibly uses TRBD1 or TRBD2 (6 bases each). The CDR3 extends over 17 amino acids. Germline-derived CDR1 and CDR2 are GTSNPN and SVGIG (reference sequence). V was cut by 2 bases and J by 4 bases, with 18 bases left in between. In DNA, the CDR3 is TGTGCCTGGAGTCAGTGGGGGGCAGGGGCCGGGGCCAACGTCCTGACTTTC. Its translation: CAWSQWGAGAGANVLTF.

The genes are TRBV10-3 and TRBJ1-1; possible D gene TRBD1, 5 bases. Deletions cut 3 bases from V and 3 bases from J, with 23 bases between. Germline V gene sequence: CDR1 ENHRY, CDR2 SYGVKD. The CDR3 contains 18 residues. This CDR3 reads CAISENRGGWGMDTEAFF. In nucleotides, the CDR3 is TGTGCCATCAGTGAAAATCGGGGGGGTTGGGGGATGGACACTGAAGCTTTCTTT.

The CDR3 sequence is CASSLGLGTYHEQYF. The CDR3 DNA is TGTGCCAGCAGTTTAGGGTTGGGGACTTACCACGAGCAGTACTTC. V and J are TRBV27 and TRBJ2-7; perhaps TRBD2 as D (6 bases). Per the germline V gene, CDR1 is MNHEY and CDR2 is SMNVEV (reference sequence). Trimming took off 2 bases at V and 5 bases at J, with 16 bases between the two ends. CDR3 size: 15 residues.

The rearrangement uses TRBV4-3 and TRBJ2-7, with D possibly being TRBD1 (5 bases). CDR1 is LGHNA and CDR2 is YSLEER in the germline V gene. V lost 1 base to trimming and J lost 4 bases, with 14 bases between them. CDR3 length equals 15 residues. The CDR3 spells CASSQATGRLYEQYF. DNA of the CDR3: TGCGCCAGCAGCCAAGCTACAGGACGACTGTACGAGCAGTACTTC.

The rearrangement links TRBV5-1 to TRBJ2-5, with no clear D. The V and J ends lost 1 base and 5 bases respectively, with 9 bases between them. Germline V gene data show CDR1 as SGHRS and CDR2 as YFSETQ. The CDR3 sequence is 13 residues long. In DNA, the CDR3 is TGCGCCAGCAGCTTGAGGGAAAGGGAGACCCAGTACTTC. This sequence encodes CASSLRERETQYF.

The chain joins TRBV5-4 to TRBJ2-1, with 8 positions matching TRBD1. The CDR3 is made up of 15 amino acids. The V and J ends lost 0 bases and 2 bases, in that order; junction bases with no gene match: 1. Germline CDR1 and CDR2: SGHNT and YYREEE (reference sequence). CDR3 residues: CASSLGQGPYNEQFF. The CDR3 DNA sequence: TGTGCCAGCAGCTTGGGACAGGGGCCCTACAATGAGCAGTTCTTC.

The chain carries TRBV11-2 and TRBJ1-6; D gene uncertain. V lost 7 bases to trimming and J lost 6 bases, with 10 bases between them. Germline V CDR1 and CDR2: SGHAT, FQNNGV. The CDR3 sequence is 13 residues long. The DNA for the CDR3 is TGTGCCAGCACGTCCCAGGTTAATTCACCCCTCCACTTT. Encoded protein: CASTSQVNSPLHF.

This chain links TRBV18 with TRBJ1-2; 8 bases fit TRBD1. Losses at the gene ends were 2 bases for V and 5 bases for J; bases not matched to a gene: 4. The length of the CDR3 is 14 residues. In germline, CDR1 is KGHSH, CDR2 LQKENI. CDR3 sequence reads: CASSPGQGGYGYTF. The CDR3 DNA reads TGTGCCAGCTCACCAGGACAGGGTGGGTATGGCTACACCTTC.

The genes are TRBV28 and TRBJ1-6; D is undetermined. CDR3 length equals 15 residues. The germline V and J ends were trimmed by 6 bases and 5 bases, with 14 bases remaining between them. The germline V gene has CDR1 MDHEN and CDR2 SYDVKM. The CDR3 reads CASSRWTANNSPLHF. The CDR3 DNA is TGTGCCAGCAGCCGCTGGACGGCAAATAATTCACCCCTCCACTTT. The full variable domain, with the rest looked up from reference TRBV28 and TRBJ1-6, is DVKVTQSSRYLVKRTGEKVFLECVQDMDHENMFWYRQDPGLGLRLIYFSYDVKMKEKGDIPEGYSVSREKKERFSLILESASTNQTSMYLCASSRWTANNSPLHFGNGTRLTVT.

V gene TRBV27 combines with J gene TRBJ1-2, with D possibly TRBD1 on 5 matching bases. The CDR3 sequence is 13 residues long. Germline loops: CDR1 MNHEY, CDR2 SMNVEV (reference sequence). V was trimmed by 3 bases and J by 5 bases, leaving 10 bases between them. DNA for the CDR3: TGTGCCAGCAGTTTTCGAGGGGAATATGGCTACACCTTC. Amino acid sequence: CASSFRGEYGYTF.

This CDR3 reads CASSFGAKEQFF. CDR3 coding DNA: TGCGCCAGCAGCTTTGGGGCTAAAGAGCAGTTCTTC. The chain uses TRBV5-1 and TRBJ2-1; perhaps TRBD1 as D (5 bases). The CDR3 totals 12 residues. The germline V and J ends were trimmed by 2 bases and 10 bases, with 10 bases remaining between them. Germline assignment: CDR1 SGHRS and CDR2 YFSETQ.

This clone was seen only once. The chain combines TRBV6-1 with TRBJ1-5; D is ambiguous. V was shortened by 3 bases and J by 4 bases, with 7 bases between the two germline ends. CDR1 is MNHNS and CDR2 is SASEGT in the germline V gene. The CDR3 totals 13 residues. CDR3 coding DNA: TGTGCCAGCAGTGAGGAGAGAAATCAGCCCCAGCATTTT. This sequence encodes CASSEERNQPQHF.

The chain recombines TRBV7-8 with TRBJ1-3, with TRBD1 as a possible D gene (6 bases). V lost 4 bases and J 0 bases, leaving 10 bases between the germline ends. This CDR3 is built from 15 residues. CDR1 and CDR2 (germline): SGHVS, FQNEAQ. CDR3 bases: TGTGCCAGCAGCTCCTGGGACAACTCTGGAAACACCATATATTTT. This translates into CASSSWDNSGNTIYF.

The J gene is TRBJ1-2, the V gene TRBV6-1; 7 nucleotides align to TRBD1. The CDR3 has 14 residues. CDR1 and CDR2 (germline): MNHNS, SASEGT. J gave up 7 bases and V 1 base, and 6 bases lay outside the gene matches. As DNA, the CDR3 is TGTGCCAGCAGTGAAGGTGACAGGGTGGTTGGCTACACCTTC. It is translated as CASSEGDRVVGYTF.

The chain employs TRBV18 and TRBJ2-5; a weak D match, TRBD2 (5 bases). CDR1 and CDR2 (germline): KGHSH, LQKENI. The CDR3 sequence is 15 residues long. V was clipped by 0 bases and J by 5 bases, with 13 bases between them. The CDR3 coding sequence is TGTGCCAGCTCACCACCGGGTGGGAGTTGGGAGACCCAGTACTTC. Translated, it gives CASSPPGGSWETQYF.